This T cell receptor (beta chain) was recorded in a study of blood T cell repertoires in COVID-19. Across the whole study: Acute-phase and convalescent COVID-19 samples originated in the United States, Italy and Spain. T cells, B-cell-depleted T cells, or PBMCs supplied cDNA or gDNA.

Under the authors' procedure: Reference gene primer amplification yielded estimated nucleated cell counts. The table came from immunoSEQ multiplex PCR; TCRdb's copy has only in-frame clones and leaves some out. V and J calls plus clone size are reproduced from that table; the DNA served to infer D and trimming. The sample lists roughly 180,000 clones; around 86% were seen once. Comment on this clone: Other nucleotide sequences in the sample specify the same CDR3.

Germline V gives CDR1 SGDLS, CDR2 YYNGEE. The germline V and J ends were trimmed by 0 bases and 10 bases, with 8 bases remaining between them. The length of the CDR3 is 12 residues. The V gene is TRBV9, the J gene TRBJ2-1; D might be TRBD2 (6 bases). The sequencing input was peripheral blood. The TCR originated in a man in his fifties or sixties with acute or convalescent COVID-19. The CDR3 DNA reads as TGTGCCAGCAGCGTAGATCGGGGGGAGCAGTTCTTC. It yields the protein CASSVDRGEQFF.